This is a list of T cell receptor beta chains from one sample in a study of T-cell memory formation after mild COVID-19. From the 5' RACE reads, TCRdb called clonotypes with MiXCR, one entry per CDR3 protein. This table holds around 390,000 distinct CDR3 sequences, more than 15% found once. The sequencing input was PBMCs or a T cell subset sorted from them (not recorded which). The receptors stem from a man aged 18 to 30 who had mild COVID-19 (a few samples of this study predate the infection). Cell type and time point are not known. Each CDR3 is given with its conserved first and last residue. Each record gives: J gene, V gene, D gene, clone size, CDR3 protein, CDR3 DNA. The D gene is left open where the match is weak. The size entry is marked missing in some rows and otherwise reads once, few, many or a size class.

TRBJ1-2 TRBV5-1 TRBD1 - CASSTGQGGRGYTF TGCGCCAGCAGCACGGGACAGGGAGGGAGAGGCTACACCTTC
TRBJ1-1 TRBV7-3 - - CASRGAGGTEAFF TGTGCCAGCAGGGGGGCCGGGGGGACTGAAGCTTTCTTT
TRBJ2-7 TRBV12-3/TRBV12-4 - few CASTSGNRVHEQYF TGTGCCAGCACCTCAGGAAACAGGGTACACGAGCAGTACTTC
TRBJ2-6 TRBV5-1 - few CASSLGPGTGANVLTF TGCGCCAGCAGCTTGGGGCCGGGCACTGGGGCCAACGTCCTGACTTTC
TRBJ1-1 TRBV6-6 TRBD1 few CASSTDRGNTEAFF TGTGCCAGCAGCACGGACAGGGGGAACACTGAAGCTTTCTTT
TRBJ2-2 TRBV5-1 TRBD2 many CASSWAGTKNTGELFF TGCGCCAGCAGCTGGGCCGGGACTAAGAACACCGGGGAGCTGTTTTTT
TRBJ1-1 TRBV27 - - CASSLSEWGNTEAFF TGTGCCAGCAGTTTATCGGAGTGGGGGAACACTGAAGCTTTCTTT
TRBJ2-7 TRBV19 - - CASTSGGGDYEQYF TGTGCCAGTACCTCCGGTGGAGGGGACTACGAGCAGTACTTC
TRBJ1-2 TRBV7-2 - few CASSLWRVNYGYTF TGTGCCAGCAGCTTATGGAGGGTCAACTATGGCTACACCTTC
TRBJ1-1 TRBV5-1 - - CASSPHPEGGTEAFF TGCGCCAGCAGCCCCCACCCGGAGGGTGGGACTGAAGCTTTCTTT
TRBJ1-4 TRBV7-2 - - CASPRQWPGKLFF TGTGCCAGCCCCCGACAGTGGCCTGGAAAACTGTTTTTT
TRBJ1-5 TRBV2 - few CASSETGQQLGNQPQHF TGTGCCAGCAGTGAAACGGGACAACAATTGGGCAATCAGCCCCAGCATTTT
TRBJ2-2 TRBV6-4 TRBD2 - CASRRLAGTNTGELFF TGTGCCAGCAGAAGACTAGCGGGGACGAACACCGGGGAGCTGTTTTTT
TRBJ2-7 TRBV18 - - CASSPPGRPYEQYF TGTGCCAGCTCCCCGCCGGGCAGACCCTACGAGCAGTACTTC
TRBJ2-7 TRBV7-2 - - CASTPPGFYEQYF TGTGCCAGCACTCCCCCTGGGTTCTACGAGCAGTACTTC
TRBJ2-5 TRBV5-1 - few CASSQGPETQYF TGCGCCAGCAGCCAGGGACCGGAGACCCAGTACTTC
TRBJ1-1 TRBV12-5 - few CASAWGGRTEAFF TGTGCTAGTGCCTGGGGGGGTAGGACTGAAGCTTTCTTT
TRBJ1-4 TRBV7-9 - few CASIPMAGGENEKLFF TGTGCCAGCATCCCTATGGCCGGCGGGGAGAATGAAAAACTGTTTTTT
TRBJ2-1 TRBV5-1 TRBD1 few CASSQGQGSWQFF TGCGCCAGCAGTCAGGGACAGGGGAGTTGGCAGTTCTTC
TRBJ2-5 TRBV7-8 TRBD2 many CASSPSPSGGAGETQYF TGTGCCAGCAGCCCTAGCCCTAGCGGGGGGGCCGGGGAGACCCAGTACTTC
TRBJ2-7 TRBV15 TRBD1 - CATRGQGDYEQYF TGTGCCACCAGGGGACAGGGGGACTACGAGCAGTACTTC
TRBJ2-1 TRBV12-3/TRBV12-4 TRBD1 few CASRARQGFREQFF TGTGCCAGCAGGGCGCGACAGGGATTCCGTGAGCAGTTCTTC
TRBJ2-3 TRBV10-3 - few CAISLGGRGGTDTQYF TGTGCCATCAGCCTCGGGGGCAGGGGAGGCACAGATACGCAGTATTTT
TRBJ1-4 TRBV4-1 - - CASSQRTSGEEAFF TGCGCCAGCAGCCAACGGACAAGCGGGGAAGAAGCGTTTTTT
TRBJ2-3 TRBV6-6 - few CASSYPSGDTQYF TGTGCCAGCAGTTACCCGAGCGGAGATACGCAGTATTTT
TRBJ2-1 TRBV6-5 TRBD2 - CASSYSSGGASYNEQFF TGTGCCAGCAGTTATTCTAGCGGGGGGGCATCCTACAATGAGCAGTTCTTC
TRBJ2-1 TRBV6-5 TRBD2 many CASSYSNSGGEQFF TGTGCCAGCAGTTACTCGAATTCGGGGGGTGAGCAGTTCTTC
TRBJ1-1 TRBV7-9 - few CASTQLREYTEAFF TGTGCCAGCACCCAACTCAGGGAGTACACTGAAGCTTTCTTT
TRBJ2-3 TRBV2 - medium-sized CASSEVPGWDTQYF TGTGCCAGCAGTGAAGTGCCAGGATGGGATACGCAGTATTTT
TRBJ1-1 TRBV7-9 - many CASSSRNTEAFF TGTGCCAGCAGCTCCAGAAACACTGAAGCTTTCTTT
TRBJ1-5 TRBV4-3 - - CASSQSLSGAYQPQHF TGCGCCAGCAGCCAAAGTCTTTCAGGGGCGTATCAGCCCCAGCATTTT
TRBJ2-1 TRBV20-1 - - CSARRGRGNEQFF TGCAGTGCTCGGCGGGGGCGGGGCAATGAGCAGTTCTTC
TRBJ2-1 TRBV5-1 - - CASGEQGNEQFF TGCGCCAGCGGGGAACAGGGCAATGAGCAGTTCTTC
TRBJ2-3 TRBV4-1 TRBD1 few CASSQQGAKGDTQYF TGCGCCAGCAGCCAACAGGGGGCTAAGGGGGATACGCAGTATTTT
TRBJ1-6 TRBV4-3 - once CASSQVEGYNSPLHF TGCGCCAGCAGCCAAGTTGAAGGCTATAATTCACCCCTCCACTTT
TRBJ1-5 TRBV7-9 TRBD1 many CASSPDRGTQPQHF TGTGCCAGCAGCCCGGACAGGGGAACCCAGCCCCAGCATTTT
TRBJ2-5 TRBV4-2 - few CASSRQGRIQETQYF TGTGCCAGCAGCCGCCAGGGACGCATCCAAGAGACCCAGTACTTC
TRBJ2-5 TRBV29-1 TRBD2 - CSLGGGDGTQYF TGCAGCCTAGGCGGGGGGGACGGGACCCAGTACTTC
TRBJ1-5 TRBV20-1 - few CSARGGGRGSSSLQPQHF TGCAGTGCTAGAGGTGGCGGCAGGGGCTCTTCCTCGTTACAGCCCCAGCATTTT
TRBJ2-1 TRBV5-1 - few CASSPTRGSEQFF TGCGCCAGCAGCCCCACCCGAGGTAGTGAGCAGTTCTTC
TRBJ1-3 TRBV5-1 - - CASSPRGYSGNTIYF TGCGCCAGCAGCCCCCGAGGGTACTCTGGAAACACCATATATTTT
TRBJ2-1 TRBV24-1 - - CATSAGNNEQFF TGTGCCACCAGTGCTGGAAACAATGAGCAGTTCTTC
TRBJ1-1 TRBV6-1 - few CASRVGTGTEAFF TGTGCCAGCAGGGTGGGTACAGGCACTGAAGCTTTCTTT
TRBJ2-1 TRBV29-1 TRBD2 few CSVSSGGAIHGEQFF TGCAGCGTCAGTAGCGGGGGGGCCATCCACGGTGAGCAGTTCTTC